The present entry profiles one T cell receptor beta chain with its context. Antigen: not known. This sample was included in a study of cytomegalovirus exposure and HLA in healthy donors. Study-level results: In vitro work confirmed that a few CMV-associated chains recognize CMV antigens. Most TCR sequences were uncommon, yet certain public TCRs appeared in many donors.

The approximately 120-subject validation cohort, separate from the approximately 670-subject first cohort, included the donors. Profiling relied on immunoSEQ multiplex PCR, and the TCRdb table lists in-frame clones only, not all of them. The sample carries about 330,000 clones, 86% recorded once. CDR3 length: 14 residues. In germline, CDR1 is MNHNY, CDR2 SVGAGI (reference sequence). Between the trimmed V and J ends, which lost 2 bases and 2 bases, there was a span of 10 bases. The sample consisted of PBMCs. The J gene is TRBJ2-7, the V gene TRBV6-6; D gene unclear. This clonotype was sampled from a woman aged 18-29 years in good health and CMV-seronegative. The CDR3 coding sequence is TGTGCCAGCAGTTACGGCGGCCCCACCTACGAGCAGTACTTC. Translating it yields CASSYGGPTYEQYF.